A selection of T cell receptor beta chains follows, all from one sample in a study of cytomegalovirus exposure and HLA in healthy donors. Using immunoSEQ multiplex PCR, the repertoire was profiled, and TCRdb retains in-frame clones only, with some absent. Here the sample spans more than 80,000 clones, roughly 74% being singletons. Sequenced: PBMCs. The source is a woman in her sixties or seventies in good health and CMV-seropositive. Both conserved end residues are part of each CDR3. The order of the fields is clone size, J gene, D gene, V gene, CDR3 DNA, CDR3 protein. The D gene is left open where the match is weak. Some rows mark clone size as missing; the rest say once, few, many or name a class of expanded clone.

clone_size: once
j_call: TRBJ1-2
d_call: TRBD1
v_call: TRBV4-3
cdr3_nt: TGCGCCAGCAGCCAATACGGGACAGGGTCGGACCCGAACTATGGCTACACCTTC
cdr3_aa: CASSQYGTGSDPNYGYTF

clone_size: -
j_call: TRBJ1-2
d_call: TRBD1
v_call: TRBV18
cdr3_nt: TGTGCCAGCTCACAGACAGGGGCCTATGGCTACACCTTC
cdr3_aa: CASSQTGAYGYTF

clone_size: -
j_call: TRBJ1-2
d_call: -
v_call: TRBV30
cdr3_nt: TGTGCCTGGAGTGTAGTCTCGCCGGGGGATGGCTACACCTTC
cdr3_aa: CAWSVVSPGDGYTF

clone_size: -
j_call: TRBJ2-3
d_call: TRBD1
v_call: TRBV18
cdr3_nt: TGTGCCAGCTCACCACGGGGACAGGAACCAGATACGCAGTATTTT
cdr3_aa: CASSPRGQEPDTQYF

clone_size: medium-sized
j_call: TRBJ1-5
d_call: TRBD1
v_call: TRBV18
cdr3_nt: TGTGCCAGCTCACCGACAGGGTATTTCCAGCCCCAGCATTTT
cdr3_aa: CASSPTGYFQPQHF

clone_size: -
j_call: TRBJ1-2
d_call: -
v_call: TRBV5-6
cdr3_nt: TGTGCCAGCAGCTCCCGGTACGGCGGTGGCTACACCTTC
cdr3_aa: CASSSRYGGGYTF

clone_size: -
j_call: TRBJ2-1
d_call: -
v_call: TRBV7-2
cdr3_nt: TGTGCCAGCAGCCCCGGGGTGGCAAATGAGCAGTTCTTC
cdr3_aa: CASSPGVANEQFF

clone_size: -
j_call: TRBJ2-3
d_call: -
v_call: TRBV5-1
cdr3_nt: TGCGCCAGCAGCCCTCGCCGTCGGGGTCAGGCAGATACGCAGTATTTT
cdr3_aa: CASSPRRRGQADTQYF

clone_size: -
j_call: TRBJ2-7
d_call: TRBD2
v_call: TRBV2
cdr3_nt: TGTGCCAGCAGTGAAGCGCCTAGCGGGGGGCTACATCTTCCTTACGAGCAGTACTTC
cdr3_aa: CASSEAPSGGLHLPYEQYF

clone_size: -
j_call: TRBJ2-2
d_call: -
v_call: TRBV10-3
cdr3_nt: TGTGCCATCACATCCAACACCGGGGAGCTGTTTTTT
cdr3_aa: CAITSNTGELFF

clone_size: -
j_call: TRBJ2-7
d_call: -
v_call: TRBV7-6
cdr3_nt: TGTGCCAGCAGCTCACAGACAGGTCCCTACGAGCAGTACTTC
cdr3_aa: CASSSQTGPYEQYF

clone_size: -
j_call: TRBJ2-7
d_call: -
v_call: TRBV25-1
cdr3_nt: TGTGCCAGCAGTGGTCTTCACGAGCAGTACTTC
cdr3_aa: CASSGLHEQYF

clone_size: -
j_call: TRBJ2-7
d_call: -
v_call: TRBV5-1
cdr3_nt: TGCGCCAGCAGCTGGGACACCTCCTACGAGCAGTACTTC
cdr3_aa: CASSWDTSYEQYF

clone_size: few
j_call: TRBJ1-1
d_call: -
v_call: TRBV5-1
cdr3_nt: TGCGCCAGCAGCGGGCCGGACAGAAAAAATGAAGCTTTCTTT
cdr3_aa: CASSGPDRKNEAFF

clone_size: once
j_call: TRBJ2-2
d_call: TRBD2
v_call: TRBV19
cdr3_nt: TGTGCCAGTAGTCCCCGGGGGGTGAGCACCGGGGAGCTGTTTTTT
cdr3_aa: CASSPRGVSTGELFF

clone_size: -
j_call: TRBJ1-5
d_call: TRBD1
v_call: TRBV4-2
cdr3_nt: TGTGCCAGCAGCCAGATAGGACAGGGGCAGGTTCAGCCCCAGCATTTT
cdr3_aa: CASSQIGQGQVQPQHF

clone_size: -
j_call: TRBJ1-5
d_call: -
v_call: TRBV19
cdr3_nt: TGTGCCAGTAGTATCGGGGTGGGCAATCAGCCCCAGCATTTT
cdr3_aa: CASSIGVGNQPQHF

clone_size: -
j_call: TRBJ2-7
d_call: TRBD1
v_call: TRBV5-6
cdr3_nt: TGTGCCAGCAGCCAAGGGACAGCCTACGAGCAGTACTTC
cdr3_aa: CASSQGTAYEQYF

clone_size: -
j_call: TRBJ2-3
d_call: TRBD2
v_call: TRBV10-3
cdr3_nt: TGTGCCATCAGTGCTCAGAAGGGAGGGAGTAGCACAGATACGCAGTATTTT
cdr3_aa: CAISAQKGGSSTDTQYF

clone_size: -
j_call: TRBJ1-6
d_call: TRBD1
v_call: TRBV2
cdr3_nt: TGTGCCAGCAGAGGGCCCGGGACAGAAAATTCACCCCTCCACTTT
cdr3_aa: CASRGPGTENSPLHF

clone_size: -
j_call: TRBJ2-1
d_call: -
v_call: TRBV29-1
cdr3_nt: TGCAGTGTCGGCCGACTAGACACATACAATGAGCAGTTCTTC
cdr3_aa: CSVGRLDTYNEQFF

clone_size: -
j_call: TRBJ2-1
d_call: -
v_call: TRBV5-1
cdr3_nt: TGCGCCAGCAGCTTCGACAGTTCCAATGAGCAGTTCTTC
cdr3_aa: CASSFDSSNEQFF

clone_size: -
j_call: TRBJ2-2
d_call: -
v_call: TRBV6-1
cdr3_nt: TGTGCCAGCTGGGCCGGTCTGGCGAACACCGGGGAGCTGTTTTTT
cdr3_aa: CASWAGLANTGELFF

clone_size: -
j_call: TRBJ2-4
d_call: -
v_call: TRBV6-6
cdr3_nt: TGTGCCAGCTATGAAGGGGCATCCAAAAACATTCAGTACTTC
cdr3_aa: CASYEGASKNIQYF

clone_size: -
j_call: TRBJ1-1
d_call: TRBD1
v_call: TRBV27
cdr3_nt: TGTGCCACCATAAACAGGGGGCTCACGACTGAAGCTTTCTTT
cdr3_aa: CATINRGLTTEAFF

clone_size: -
j_call: TRBJ1-4
d_call: -
v_call: TRBV5-1
cdr3_nt: TGCGCCAGTCGGGGACAAATTAATGAAAAACTGTTTTTT
cdr3_aa: CASRGQINEKLFF

clone_size: -
j_call: TRBJ1-2
d_call: -
v_call: TRBV6-6
cdr3_nt: TGTGCCAGCAGTCCCGACAGAAACTATGGCTACACCTTC
cdr3_aa: CASSPDRNYGYTF

clone_size: -
j_call: TRBJ2-7
d_call: -
v_call: TRBV5-6
cdr3_nt: TGTGCCAGCAGCTTGGCGGGGAGGCCACCCTACGAGCAGTACTTC
cdr3_aa: CASSLAGRPPYEQYF

clone_size: few
j_call: TRBJ1-1
d_call: -
v_call: TRBV4-2
cdr3_nt: TGTGCCAGCAGCCAGGCCGCTAGAAGCACTGAAGCTTTCTTT
cdr3_aa: CASSQAARSTEAFF

clone_size: once
j_call: TRBJ2-7
d_call: TRBD2
v_call: TRBV7-8
cdr3_nt: TGTGCCAGCAGCCCCCGGACTAGCGGGTTTTACGAGCAGTACTTC
cdr3_aa: CASSPRTSGFYEQYF

clone_size: -
j_call: TRBJ1-2
d_call: -
v_call: TRBV18
cdr3_nt: TGTGCCAGCTCACCACGACAGCAGGGAACTATTGGCTACACCTTC
cdr3_aa: CASSPRQQGTIGYTF

clone_size: -
j_call: TRBJ2-3
d_call: -
v_call: TRBV11-1
cdr3_nt: TGTGCCAGCAGCTTAACCTTTTTCCCGGGTGTTACTAGCACAGATACGCAGTATTTT
cdr3_aa: CASSLTFFPGVTSTDTQYF